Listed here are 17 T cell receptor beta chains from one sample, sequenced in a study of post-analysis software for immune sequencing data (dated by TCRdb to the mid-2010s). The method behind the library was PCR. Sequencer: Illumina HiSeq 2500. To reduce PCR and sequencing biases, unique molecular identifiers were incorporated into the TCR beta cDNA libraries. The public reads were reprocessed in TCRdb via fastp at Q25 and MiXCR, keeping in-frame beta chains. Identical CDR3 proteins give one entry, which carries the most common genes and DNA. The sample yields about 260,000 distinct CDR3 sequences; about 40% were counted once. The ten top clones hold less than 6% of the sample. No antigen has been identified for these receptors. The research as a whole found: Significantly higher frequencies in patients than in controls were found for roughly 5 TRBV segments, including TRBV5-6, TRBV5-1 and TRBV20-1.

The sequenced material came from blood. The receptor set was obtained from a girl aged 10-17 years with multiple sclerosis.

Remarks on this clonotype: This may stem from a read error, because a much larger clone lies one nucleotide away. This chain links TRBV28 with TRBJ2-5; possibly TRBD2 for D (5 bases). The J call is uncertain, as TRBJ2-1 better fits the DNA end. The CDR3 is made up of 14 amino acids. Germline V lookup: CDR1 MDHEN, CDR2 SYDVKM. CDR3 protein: CASSGPGIQETQFF. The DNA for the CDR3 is TGTGCCAGCAGTGGGCCGGGGATACAAGAGACCCAGTTCTTC.

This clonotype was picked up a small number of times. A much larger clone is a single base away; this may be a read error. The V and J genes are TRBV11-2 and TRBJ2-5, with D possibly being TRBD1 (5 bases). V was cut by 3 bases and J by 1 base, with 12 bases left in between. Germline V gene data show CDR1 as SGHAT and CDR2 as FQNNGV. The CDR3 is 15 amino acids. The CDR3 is CASSLGSGPQETQYF. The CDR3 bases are TGTGCCAGCAGCTTGGGTTCAGGGCCCCAAGAGACCCAGTACTTC.

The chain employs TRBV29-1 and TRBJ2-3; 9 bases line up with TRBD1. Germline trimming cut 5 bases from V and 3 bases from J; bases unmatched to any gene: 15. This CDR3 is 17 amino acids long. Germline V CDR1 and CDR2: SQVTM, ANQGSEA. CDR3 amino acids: CSVQTRDRAGWTDTQYF. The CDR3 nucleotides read TGCAGCGTTCAAACTAGGGACAGGGCTGGGTGGACAGATACGCAGTATTTT.

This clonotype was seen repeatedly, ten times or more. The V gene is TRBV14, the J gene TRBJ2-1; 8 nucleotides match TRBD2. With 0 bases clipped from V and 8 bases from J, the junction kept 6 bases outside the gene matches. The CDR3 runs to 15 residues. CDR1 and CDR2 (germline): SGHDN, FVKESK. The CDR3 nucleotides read TGTGCCAGCAGCCAAGATGCGGGAGGAATCGATGAGCAGTTCTTC. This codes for CASSQDAGGIDEQFF.

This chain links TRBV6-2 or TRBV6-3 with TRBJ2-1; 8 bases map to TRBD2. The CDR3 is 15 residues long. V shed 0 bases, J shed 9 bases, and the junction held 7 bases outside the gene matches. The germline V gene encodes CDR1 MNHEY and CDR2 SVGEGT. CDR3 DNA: TGTGCCAGCAGTTACTCGGGACTAGGTGGTGGTGAGCAGTTCTTC. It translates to CASSYSGLGGGEQFF.

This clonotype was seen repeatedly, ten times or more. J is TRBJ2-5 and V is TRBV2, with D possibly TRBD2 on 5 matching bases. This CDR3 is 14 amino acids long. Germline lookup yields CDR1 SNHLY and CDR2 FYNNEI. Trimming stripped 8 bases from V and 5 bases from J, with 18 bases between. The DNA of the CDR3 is TGTGCCAGCCGGGCTCTAGGAGGATCTGAGACCCAGTACTTC. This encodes CASRALGGSETQYF.

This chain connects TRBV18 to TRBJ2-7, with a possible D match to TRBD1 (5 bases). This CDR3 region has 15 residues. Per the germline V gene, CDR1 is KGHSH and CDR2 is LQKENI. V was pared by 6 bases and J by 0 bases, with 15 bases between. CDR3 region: CASSPGQLSSYEQYF. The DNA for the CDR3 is TGTGCCAGCTCTCCCGGACAACTCAGCTCCTACGAGCAGTACTTC.

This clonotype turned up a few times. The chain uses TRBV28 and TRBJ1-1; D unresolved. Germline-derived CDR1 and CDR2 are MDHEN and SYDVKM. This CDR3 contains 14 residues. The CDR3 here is CASRQALLSTEAFF. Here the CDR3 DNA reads TGTGCGAGCCGTCAGGCCCTCTTGAGTACTGAAGCTTTCTTT.

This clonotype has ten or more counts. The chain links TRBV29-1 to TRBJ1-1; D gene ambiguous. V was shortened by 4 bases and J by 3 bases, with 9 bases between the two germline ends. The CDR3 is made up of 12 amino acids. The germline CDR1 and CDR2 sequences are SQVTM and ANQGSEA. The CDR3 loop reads CSVAGDDTEAFF. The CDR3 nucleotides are TGCAGCGTTGCCGGTGACGACACTGAAGCTTTCTTT.

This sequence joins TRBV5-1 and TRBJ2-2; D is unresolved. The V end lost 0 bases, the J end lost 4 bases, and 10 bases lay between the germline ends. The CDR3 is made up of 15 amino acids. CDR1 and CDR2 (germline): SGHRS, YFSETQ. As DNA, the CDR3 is TGCGCCAGCAGCTTGGAGGCAGGCCCCACCGGGGAGCTGTTTTTT. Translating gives CASSLEAGPTGELFF.

The CDR3: CASSPGEGRPGELFF. Written as DNA, the CDR3 is TGTGCCAGCAGTCCCGGGGAGGGTCGGCCCGGGGAGCTGTTTTTT. The rearrangement uses TRBV28 and TRBJ2-2; 7 bases agree with TRBD2. Germline CDR1 MDHEN, CDR2 SYDVKM. The J segment lost 6 bases and the V segment lost 5 bases, leaving 9 bases of the junction unmatched. This CDR3 region has 15 residues.

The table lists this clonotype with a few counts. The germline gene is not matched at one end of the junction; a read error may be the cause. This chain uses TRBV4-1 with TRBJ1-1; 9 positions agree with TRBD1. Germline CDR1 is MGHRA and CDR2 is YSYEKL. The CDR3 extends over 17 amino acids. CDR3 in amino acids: CAGSQDTASTGTGEAFF. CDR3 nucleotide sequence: TGCGCCGGCAGCCAGGATACGGCGAGCACCGGGACAGGGGAAGCTTTCTTT.

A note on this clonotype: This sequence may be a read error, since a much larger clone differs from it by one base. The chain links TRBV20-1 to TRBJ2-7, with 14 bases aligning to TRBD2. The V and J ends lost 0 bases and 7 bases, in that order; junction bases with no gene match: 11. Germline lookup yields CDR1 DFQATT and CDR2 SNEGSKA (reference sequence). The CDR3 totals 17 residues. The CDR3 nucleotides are TGCAGTGCTAGAGATCAAGCGGGACTAGCGGGAGTCTTTGAGCAGTACTTC. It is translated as CSARDQAGLAGVFEQYF.

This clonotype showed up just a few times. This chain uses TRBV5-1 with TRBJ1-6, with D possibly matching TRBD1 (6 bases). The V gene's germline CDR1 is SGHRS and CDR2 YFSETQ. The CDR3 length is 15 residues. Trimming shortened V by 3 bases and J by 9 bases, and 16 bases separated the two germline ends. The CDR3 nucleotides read TGCGCCAGCAGCTGGAGGGGCAGGGGAGGTTCACCCCTCCACTTT. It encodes CASSWRGRGGSPLHF.

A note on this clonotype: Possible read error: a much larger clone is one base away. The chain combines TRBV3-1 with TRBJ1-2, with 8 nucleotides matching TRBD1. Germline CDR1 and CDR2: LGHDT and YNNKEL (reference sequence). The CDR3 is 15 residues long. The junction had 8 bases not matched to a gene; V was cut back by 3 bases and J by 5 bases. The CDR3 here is CASSHPGQGGYGYTF. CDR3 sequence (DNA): TGTGCCAGCAGCCATCCCGGACAGGGAGGGTATGGCTACACCTTC.

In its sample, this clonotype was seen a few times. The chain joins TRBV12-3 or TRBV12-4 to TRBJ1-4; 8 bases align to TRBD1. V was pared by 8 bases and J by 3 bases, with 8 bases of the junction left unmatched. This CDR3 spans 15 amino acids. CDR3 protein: CASRVQGAANEKLFF. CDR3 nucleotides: TGTGCCAGCCGGGTTCAGGGGGCGGCTAATGAAAAACTGTTTTTT.

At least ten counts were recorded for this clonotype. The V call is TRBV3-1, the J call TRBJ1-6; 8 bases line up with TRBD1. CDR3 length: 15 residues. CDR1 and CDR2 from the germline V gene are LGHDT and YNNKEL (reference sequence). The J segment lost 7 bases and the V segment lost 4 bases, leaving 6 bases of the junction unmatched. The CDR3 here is CASSPKTGENSPLHF. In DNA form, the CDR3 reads TGTGCCAGCAGCCCCAAGACAGGGGAGAATTCACCCCTCCACTTT.